This T cell receptor (beta chain) was recovered during a study of blood T cell repertoires in COVID-19. Across the study: Whether acute or convalescent, the COVID-19 samples came from the United States, Italy and Spain.

The table came from immunoSEQ multiplex PCR; TCRdb's copy has only in-frame clones and leaves some out. The sample carries tens of thousands of clones, 88% recorded once. With 0 bases removed from V and 3 bases from J, the gap between germline ends came to 14 bases. CDR1 and CDR2 (germline): SQVTM, ANQGSEA. The CDR3 is made up of 15 amino acids. The clonotype originates from a middle-aged woman who had recovered from COVID-19. The genes are TRBV29-1 and TRBJ1-1; no clear D. The sample taken for sequencing was PBMCs or T cells enriched from blood (not recorded which). CDR3 sequence: CSVEDEGIGYTEAFF. The CDR3 DNA follows: TGCAGCGTTGAAGATGAGGGTATAGGGTACACTGAAGCTTTCTTT. Full variable domain (remainder filled in from reference TRBV29-1 and TRBJ1-1): SAVISQKPSRDICQRGTSLTIQCQVDSQVTMMFWYRQQPGQSLTLIATANQGSEATYESGFVIDKFPISRPNLTFSTLTVSNMSPEDSSIYLCSVEDEGIGYTEAFFGQGTRLTVV.